Sequencing of this T cell receptor beta chain was carried out in a study of CD8 T cells in ankylosing spondylitis. The study's findings and limits: It was reported that disease-linked clones were significantly enriched in matched ankylosing spondylitis synovial fluid. Ankylosing spondylitis blood seemed to carry a telltale TCR beta motif made of eight or nine highly homologous variants.

TCRdb re-analysed the 5' RACE reads in MiXCR, keeping a single row per CDR3 protein. The sample comprises fewer than 750,000 distinct CDR3 sequences, under 20% of which are singletons, and under 20% rests with the top ten. For this clonotype: Its antigen is currently unknown.

Specimen: blood, either unsorted or a sorted T cell fraction (not recorded which). The receptor was derived from a male donor with ankylosing spondylitis.

CDR3 bases: TGCAGTCCCCTTCGACAGGGGGCCAACGAGCAGTACTTC. Residues: CSPLRQGANEQYF. The rearrangement uses TRBV20-1 and TRBJ2-7; 10 bases match TRBD1. With 8 bases clipped from V and 5 bases from J, the junction kept 9 bases outside the gene matches. The CDR3 contains 13 residues. Germline lookup yields CDR1 DFQATT and CDR2 SNEGSKA (reference sequence).